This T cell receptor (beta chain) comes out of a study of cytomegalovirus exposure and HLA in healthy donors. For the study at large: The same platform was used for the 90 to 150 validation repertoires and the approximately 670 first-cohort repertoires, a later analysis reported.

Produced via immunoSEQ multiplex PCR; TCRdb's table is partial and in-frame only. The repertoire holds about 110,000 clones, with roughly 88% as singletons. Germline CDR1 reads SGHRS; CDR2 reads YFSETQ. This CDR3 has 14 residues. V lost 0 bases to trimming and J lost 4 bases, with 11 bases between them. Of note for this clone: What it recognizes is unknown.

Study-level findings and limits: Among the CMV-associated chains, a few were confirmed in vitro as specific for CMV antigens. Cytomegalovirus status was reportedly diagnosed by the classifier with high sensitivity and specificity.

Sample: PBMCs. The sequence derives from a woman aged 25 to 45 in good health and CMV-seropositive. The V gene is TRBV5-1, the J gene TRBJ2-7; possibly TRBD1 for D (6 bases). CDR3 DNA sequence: TGCGCCAGCAGCTTGGCCGGGGACAATTACGAGCAGTACTTC. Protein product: CASSLAGDNYEQYF.